Described below is a single T cell receptor beta chain sequence and its context. These data come from a study of cytomegalovirus exposure and HLA in healthy donors. Study overall: As an earlier analysis found, about 200 million T cells yielded around 110 million unique TCR beta sequences.

Germline loops: CDR1 MNHEY, CDR2 SVGAGI. The V end lost 6 bases, the J end lost 7 bases, and 22 bases lay between the germline ends. The CDR3 loop spans 15 amino acids. It was with 60 Vbeta and 13 Jbeta primers that the PCR ran. The table came from immunoSEQ multiplex PCR; TCRdb's copy has only in-frame clones and leaves some out. The sample shows about 37,000 clones, roughly 81% of them seen only once. The sequenced material came from PBMCs. The chain is built from TRBV6-5 and TRBJ2-7; D not certain. This TCR was recovered from a man under 40 in good health and CMV-seronegative. Here the CDR3 DNA reads TGTGCCAGCAGCGCCGAATGGAGATCTACGAGGGAGCAGTACTTC. It translates to CASSAEWRSTREQYF.